The T cell receptor (beta chain) under discussion was sequenced for a study of shared clonotypes between healthy human individuals. This table comes from immunoSEQ multiplex PCR, and its TCRdb copy is limited to in-frame clones, with some not included. Found here are millions of clones, roughly 94% of them singletons; the top ten hold 0.85% to 1.3%. Regarding this clone: Antigen unknown.

Terminally differentiated effector memory CD45RA+ cells were left out of the naive CD8 fraction, which was CD45RO-negative and positively selected for CCR7. Findings and caveats of the study: Although depth was large, rarefaction showed that sequencing of the sorted subsets was incomplete.

This receptor was taken from a man between 18 and 35 years old in good health. Sequenced input: naive CD8+ T cells sorted from blood.

The CDR3 DNA reads as TGCGCCAGCAGCCCTTCACTACAGGCCCGGGGGGTAGCCCTCCACTTT. Amino acid sequence: CASSPSLQARGVALHF. The V and J genes are TRBV4-1 and TRBJ1-6, with D possibly being TRBD1 (5 bases). The germline V gene encodes CDR1 MGHRA and CDR2 YSYEKL. The CDR3 has 16 amino acids. Trimming removed 4 bases at V and 14 bases at J, with 24 bases between.